This entry lists 2 T cell receptor beta chains sequenced from one sample in a study of metastatic and nonmetastatic thyroid tumors. Via MiXCR, TCRdb re-called the PCR reads. The sample has 40,000 or so clones; 25% to 30% are singletons. All patients were untreated before thyroid surgery. The sample comprised blood. Every receptor here comes from a female donor with papillary thyroid cancer or a benign thyroid nodule (not recorded which). Some clones in this sample may be carry-over from other donors' samples.

This clone was found a few times. One end of the junction is discordant with germline, which a read error may explain. The CDR3 region is CASGGPQANGKLFF. CDR3 DNA: TGTGCCAGCGGGGGTCCCCAAGCCAATGGAAAACTGTTTTTT. The chain uses TRBV6-1 and TRBJ1-4; D perhaps matches TRBD1 (5 bases). The CDR3 has 14 amino acids. The germline V gene has CDR1 MNHNS and CDR2 SASEGT.

The table lists this clone with many counts. The chain is built from TRBV2 and TRBJ2-5; TRBD1 matches at 9 bases. Trimming at V came to 6 bases and at J to 5 bases, leaving 10 bases not matched to a gene. Germline lookup yields CDR1 SNHLY and CDR2 FYNNEI. The CDR3 contains 15 residues. The CDR3 DNA is TGTGCCAGCAGGGCCGGGACAGGGTATGAGGAGACCCAGTACTTC. Its protein is CASRAGTGYEETQYF.